Listed here are 23 T cell receptor beta chains from one sample, sequenced in a study of T cell responses to AZD1222 COVID-19 vaccine. Profiled with immunoSEQ multiplex PCR; TCRdb holds only in-frame clones, not every one. This sample carries around 130,000 clones, about 90% of them seen once, and the ten largest clones take roughly 3%. Here the sequenced sample was peripheral blood, taken on day 0 of AZD1222 vaccination. The receptors were gathered from an adult in good health.

V is TRBV5-1 and J is TRBJ2-7; TRBD1 matches 7 bases. Looked up from germline, CDR1 is SGHRS and CDR2 is YFSETQ. The CDR3 has 15 amino acids. Trimming took 0 bases from V and 2 from J; bases not matched to a gene: 5. The CDR3 spells CASSLDGRGTYEQYF. CDR3 nucleotide sequence: TGCGCCAGCAGCTTGGATGGCAGGGGGACCTACGAGCAGTACTTC.

The J gene is TRBJ1-5, the V gene TRBV4-1; TRBD1 is a possible D gene (5 bases). V lost 2 bases to trimming and J lost 5 bases, with 10 bases between them. CDR3 size: 14 residues. CDR1 is MGHRA, CDR2 YSYEKL, per germline. This CDR3 is CASSQPWGDQPQHF. The CDR3 DNA follows: TGCGCCAGCAGCCAACCCTGGGGGGATCAGCCCCAGCATTTT.

Comments on this clone: The same CDR3 can be traced to other DNA sequences in this sample. The J gene is TRBJ2-1, the V gene TRBV7-2; 12 nucleotides align to TRBD2. The CDR3 totals 14 residues. The germline V gene has CDR1 SGHTA and CDR2 FQGNSA. The V gene end was trimmed by 10 bases and the J gene end by 2 bases; junction bases not matched to a gene: 3. The CDR3 sequence is CATGTSGPYNEQFF. Here the CDR3 DNA reads TGTGCCACCGGGACTAGCGGGCCCTACAATGAGCAGTTCTTC.

The rearrangement links TRBV11-2 to TRBJ1-1, with TRBD1 as a possible D gene (6 bases). The germline V and J ends were trimmed by 3 bases and 2 bases, with 16 bases remaining between them. Per the germline V gene, CDR1 is SGHAT and CDR2 is FQNNGV. This CDR3 has 16 residues. CDR3 loop: CASSFRGGDSNTEAFF. Written as DNA, the CDR3 is TGTGCCAGCAGCTTTAGGGGGGGGGATTCTAACACTGAAGCTTTCTTT.

CDR3 DNA: TGTGCCAGTAGTCCCAGGTGGCTAGCGGACTACACAGATACGCAGTATTTT. Protein sequence: CASSPRWLADYTDTQYF. The V call is TRBV19, the J call TRBJ2-3; TRBD2 matches 7 bases. The length of the CDR3 is 17 residues. With V trimmed by 5 bases and J by 2 bases, 13 bases remained unmatched. The V gene's germline CDR1 is LNHDA and CDR2 SQIVND (reference sequence).

This chain joins TRBV5-3 and TRBJ2-7; no reliable D call. TRBV5-3 is sorted into the ORF group, with uncertain function. This CDR3 is built from 13 residues. The germline V and J ends were trimmed by 5 bases and 0 bases, with 9 bases remaining between them. CDR3 nucleotides: TGTGCCAGAAGACCGAGCCACTCCTACGAGCAGTACTTC. Translation: CARRPSHSYEQYF.

The chain employs TRBV28 and TRBJ2-3, with a possible D match to TRBD1 (6 bases). This CDR3 has 14 amino acids. V lost 5 bases and J 6 bases, leaving 15 bases between the germline ends. Germline V gene data show CDR1 as MDHEN and CDR2 as SYDVKM. CDR3 nucleotides: TGTGCCAGCAGTACCACAGGGCTGGGTGATACGCAGTATTTT. Protein product: CASSTTGLGDTQYF.

This clone was seen only once. J is TRBJ2-2 and V is TRBV3-1 (or the pseudogene TRBV3-2); TRBD2 matches at 7 bases. V dropped 2 bases and J dropped 6; count of bases not matched to a gene: 12. This CDR3 contains 17 residues. The V gene's germline CDR1 is LGHDT and CDR2 YNNKEL (reference sequence). CDR3 in amino acids: CASSQPKGTSGAGELFF. CDR3 DNA: TGTGCCAGCAGCCAACCGAAAGGGACCAGCGGGGCCGGGGAGCTGTTTTTT.

The rearrangement links TRBV6-5 to TRBJ1-2, with D perhaps matching TRBD1 (5 bases). CDR1 is MNHEY, CDR2 SVGAGI, per germline. The CDR3 runs 14 residues. Trimming removed 4 bases at V and 7 bases at J, with 16 bases between. In DNA form, the CDR3 reads TGTGCCAGCAGTTTAGGTCGGGGCCTTAGTGGCTACACCTTC. This encodes CASSLGRGLSGYTF.

The chain has TRBV7-2 and TRBJ2-1; 9 bases agree with TRBD1. Germline V gene sequence: CDR1 SGHTA, CDR2 FQGNSA. The CDR3 spans 14 residues. J gave up 6 bases and V 4 bases, and 4 bases lay outside the gene matches. CDR3 residues: CASSYRQGGNEQFF. The CDR3 nucleotides are TGTGCCAGCAGCTACCGACAGGGGGGCAATGAGCAGTTCTTC.

CDR3 residues: CASSYRNYGYTF. The CDR3, as DNA: TGTGCCAGCAGTTATCGAAACTATGGCTACACCTTC. The chain carries TRBV6-5 and TRBJ1-2; D remains unclear. Trimming removed 3 bases from V and 2 bases from J, with 4 bases in between. The CDR3 is 12 amino acids. Germline-derived CDR1 and CDR2 are MNHEY and SVGAGI.

V and J are TRBV19 and TRBJ1-1; 10 bases fit TRBD1. Trimming cost V 5 bases and J 4 bases; bases outside gene matches: 7. The CDR3 spans 15 residues. Germline V gene lookup returns CDR1 LNHDA and CDR2 SQIVND (reference sequence). The CDR3 coding sequence is TGTGCCAGTAGTTGGGACAGGGGCGCGGCCACTGAAGCTTTCTTT. Protein sequence: CASSWDRGAATEAFF. The whole variable domain, filled in from reference TRBV19 and TRBJ1-1, reads DGGITQSPKYLFRKEGQNVTLSCEQNLNHDAMYWYRQDPGQGLRLIYYSQIVNDFQKGDIAEGYSVSREKKESFPLTVTSAQKNPTAFYLCASSWDRGAATEAFFGQGTRLTVV.

CDR3 sequence: CASSSHSGLAGTYEQYF. Written as DNA, the CDR3 is TGTGCCAGCAGTTCTCACTCGGGGCTAGCGGGTACCTACGAGCAGTACTTC. The chain carries TRBV6-2 or TRBV6-3 and TRBJ2-7; 8 positions agree with TRBD2. Germline V gene lookup returns CDR1 MNHEY and CDR2 SVGEGT. Trimming at V came to 4 bases and at J to 2 bases, leaving 13 bases not matched to a gene. The CDR3 is made up of 17 amino acids.

The chain couples TRBV19 to TRBJ2-1; D is perhaps TRBD1 (6 bases). Per germline, CDR1 LNHDA and CDR2 SQIVND (reference sequence). The CDR3 covers 16 residues. The ends were cut back, 0 bases at V and 2 bases at J, with 11 bases in the middle. DNA of the CDR3: TGTGCCAGTAGTATAGATCAGGGGCTAACCTACAATGAGCAGTTCTTC. Its protein product is CASSIDQGLTYNEQFF.

The genes are TRBV7-6 and TRBJ1-1, with D maybe TRBD1 (6 bases). V was cut by 8 bases and J by 8 bases, with 18 bases left in between. The germline V gene encodes CDR1 SGHVS and CDR2 FNYEAQ. CDR3 length: 13 residues. This CDR3 reads CASGPQGGAEAFF. The CDR3 DNA reads as TGTGCCAGCGGGCCACAGGGTGGGGCCGAAGCTTTCTTT. The variable domain in full, with the rest retrieved from reference TRBV7-6 and TRBJ1-1, is GAGVSQSPRYKVTKRGQDVALRCDPISGHVSLYWYRQALGQGPEFLTYFNYEAQQDKSGLPNDRFSAERPEGSISTLTIQRTEQRDSAMYRCASGPQGGAEAFFGQGTRLTVV.

The V call is TRBV6-2 or TRBV6-3, the J call TRBJ2-5; perhaps TRBD2 as D (5 bases). Between the trimmed V and J ends, which lost 4 bases and 2 bases, there was a span of 14 bases. In germline, CDR1 is MNHEY, CDR2 SVGEGT. This CDR3 region has 15 residues. For the CDR3, the DNA is TGTGCCAGCAGTTTTAGCGCCCCACTTCAAGAGACCCAGTACTTC. It yields the protein CASSFSAPLQETQYF.

This clone was counted once. V gene TRBV19 combines with J gene TRBJ2-1; 11 bases map to TRBD2. The CDR3 covers 15 residues. J was trimmed by 7 bases and V by 6 bases; bases with no gene match: 8. Germline V gives CDR1 LNHDA, CDR2 SQIVND (reference sequence). The CDR3 protein is CASSVGLAVRNEQFF. The DNA of the CDR3 is TGTGCCAGTAGCGTGGGACTAGCGGTTAGGAATGAGCAGTTCTTC.

This chain links TRBV7-2 with TRBJ2-4, with TRBD1 matching 8 bases. V dropped 4 bases and J dropped 9; count of bases not matched to a gene: 14. Looked up from germline, CDR1 is SGHTA and CDR2 is FQGNSA. The CDR3 length is 16 residues. For the CDR3, the DNA is TGTGCCAGCAGCTCATTCCCCCGGGACAGGTATCCCATTCAGTACTTC. Amino acids: CASSSFPRDRYPIQYF.

This rearrangement joins TRBV28 to TRBJ1-2; a possible D gene is TRBD1 (6 bases). This CDR3 is 13 amino acids long. Germline V gives CDR1 MDHEN, CDR2 SYDVKM. Trimming took 7 bases from V and 8 from J, leaving 17 bases between them. The CDR3 reads CASIKGGRRGYTF. CDR3 nucleotide sequence: TGTGCCAGCATCAAGGGGGGGCGCCGGGGCTACACCTTC.

The genes are TRBV7-2 and TRBJ2-1, with D hard to call. V lost 2 bases and J lost 6, with 11 bases in between. Germline V CDR1 and CDR2: SGHTA, FQGNSA. CDR3 length: 14 amino acids. CDR3 in amino acids: CASSLRSTINEQFF. The CDR3 nucleotides are TGTGCCAGCAGCTTAAGGAGTACGATCAATGAGCAGTTCTTC.

The gene calls are TRBV5-1 and TRBJ1-5; TRBD1 matches 9 bases. With V trimmed by 2 bases and J by 7 bases, 4 bases remained unmatched. The CDR3 totals 14 residues. The V gene's germline CDR1 is SGHRS and CDR2 YFSETQ. The CDR3 here is CASSFGTGWQPQHF. CDR3 coding DNA: TGCGCCAGCAGCTTCGGGACAGGGTGGCAGCCCCAGCATTTT.

The CDR3 DNA reads as TGTGCCAGCAGTCCTACCCGGGGCGACACTGAAGCTTTCTTT. Translated: CASSPTRGDTEAFF. The chain links TRBV28 to TRBJ1-1; the D gene is possibly TRBD1 (5 bases). Germline V lookup: CDR1 MDHEN, CDR2 SYDVKM. The CDR3 has 14 residues. V lost 5 bases and J lost 3, with 13 bases in between. Using reference TRBV28 and TRBJ1-1 for the parts outside the CDR3, the full variable domain is DVKVTQSSRYLVKRTGEKVFLECVQDMDHENMFWYRQDPGLGLRLIYFSYDVKMKEKGDIPEGYSVSREKKERFSLILESASTNQTSMYLCASSPTRGDTEAFFGQGTRLTVV.

The CDR3 loop is CASSSVGTDYGYTF. The CDR3 bases are TGTGCCAGCAGTTCCGTCGGGACGGACTATGGCTACACCTTC. This chain uses TRBV2 with TRBJ1-2; possible D gene TRBD1, 5 bases. CDR1 and CDR2 from the germline V gene are SNHLY and FYNNEI. The length of the CDR3 is 14 residues. Deletions cut 5 bases from V and 3 bases from J, with 13 bases between.